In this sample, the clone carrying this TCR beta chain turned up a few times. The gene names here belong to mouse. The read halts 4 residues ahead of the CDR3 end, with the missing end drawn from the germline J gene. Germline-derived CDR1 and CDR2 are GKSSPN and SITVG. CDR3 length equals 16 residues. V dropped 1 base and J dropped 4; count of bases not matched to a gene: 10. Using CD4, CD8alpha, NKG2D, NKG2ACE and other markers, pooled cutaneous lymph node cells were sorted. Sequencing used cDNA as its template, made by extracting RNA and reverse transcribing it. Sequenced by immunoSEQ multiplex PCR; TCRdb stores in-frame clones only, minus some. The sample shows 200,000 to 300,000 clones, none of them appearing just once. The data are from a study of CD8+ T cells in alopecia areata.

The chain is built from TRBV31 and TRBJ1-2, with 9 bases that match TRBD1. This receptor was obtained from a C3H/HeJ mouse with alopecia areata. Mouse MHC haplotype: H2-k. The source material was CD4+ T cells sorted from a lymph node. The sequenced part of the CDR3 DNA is TGTGCCTGGAGTCCGGCCGGGACAGGGTTTGGCTCC. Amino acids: CAWSPAGTGFGS. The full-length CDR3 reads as CAWSPAGTGFGSDYTF.